This is a list of T cell receptor beta chains from one sample in a study of T cell changes during pregnancy in multiple sclerosis. The method was immunoSEQ multiplex PCR; TCRdb's version includes in-frame clones alone and lacks a portion of them. The table has about 44,000 clones, roughly 96% seen once; the top ten hold roughly 0.9%. The sample here was peripheral blood, taken in the second trimester of pregnancy. These receptors were collected from a female donor with multiple sclerosis, enrolled in a pregnancy study. The CDR3 runs from the conserved cysteine through the conserved F or W. The D gene is left open where the match is weak. Rows may omit the clone size; those that give it use once, few, many or a size class.

V gene: TRBV27
D gene: TRBD2
J gene: TRBJ2-1
clone size: .
CDR3 protein: CASSFETSGRGNEQFF
CDR3 DNA: TGTGCCAGCAGTTTCGAGACTAGCGGGAGGGGGAATGAGCAGTTCTTC

V gene: TRBV7-2
D gene: .
J gene: TRBJ2-7
clone size: .
CDR3 protein: CASSSWAPPYEQYF
CDR3 DNA: TGTGCCAGCAGCTCTTGGGCCCCACCATACGAGCAGTACTTC

V gene: TRBV11-3
D gene: TRBD2
J gene: TRBJ2-1
clone size: .
CDR3 protein: CASSYTLGAGHDNEQFF
CDR3 DNA: TGTGCCAGCAGTTACACCTTAGGAGCGGGGCATGACAATGAGCAGTTCTTC

V gene: TRBV9
D gene: TRBD2
J gene: TRBJ2-5
clone size: once
CDR3 protein: CASSHTGLRGETQYF
CDR3 DNA: TGTGCCAGCAGCCATACGGGACTACGCGGAGAGACCCAGTACTTC

V gene: TRBV23-1
D gene: .
J gene: TRBJ2-7
clone size: .
CDR3 protein: CASSQSRWGPGNEYEQYF
CDR3 DNA: TGCGCCAGCAGTCAATCAAGGTGGGGGCCGGGAAACGAGTACGAGCAGTACTTC

V gene: TRBV5-4
D gene: TRBD2
J gene: TRBJ2-4
clone size: .
CDR3 protein: CASSAGGSWAKNIQYF
CDR3 DNA: TGTGCCAGCAGCGCGGGGGGTAGTTGGGCCAAAAACATTCAGTACTTC

V gene: TRBV7-9
D gene: TRBD1
J gene: TRBJ1-2
clone size: .
CDR3 protein: CASSPGTGWDYGYTF
CDR3 DNA: TGTGCCAGCAGCCCCGGGACAGGGTGGGACTATGGCTACACCTTC

V gene: TRBV28
D gene: .
J gene: TRBJ2-1
clone size: .
CDR3 protein: CASRLPPPYNEQFF
CDR3 DNA: TGTGCCAGCCGTCTACCGCCCCCCTACAATGAGCAGTTCTTC

V gene: TRBV11-2
D gene: .
J gene: TRBJ1-1
clone size: .
CDR3 protein: CASGLRGEMDTEAFF
CDR3 DNA: TGTGCCAGCGGACTCAGGGGTGAAATGGACACTGAAGCTTTCTTT

V gene: TRBV27
D gene: .
J gene: TRBJ2-3
clone size: once
CDR3 protein: CASSLGADTDTQYF
CDR3 DNA: TGTGCCAGCAGTTTGGGAGCGGATACAGATACGCAGTATTTT

V gene: TRBV5-1
D gene: TRBD1
J gene: TRBJ2-1
clone size: .
CDR3 protein: CASSRSGTGYNEQFF
CDR3 DNA: TGCGCCAGCAGCAGATCCGGGACAGGGTACAATGAGCAGTTCTTC

V gene: TRBV6-1
D gene: TRBD1
J gene: TRBJ1-6
clone size: .
CDR3 protein: CAGRKGGQENSPLHF
CDR3 DNA: TGTGCCGGACGAAAAGGGGGACAGGAGAATTCACCCCTCCACTTT

V gene: TRBV5-6
D gene: TRBD2
J gene: TRBJ2-5
clone size: .
CDR3 protein: CASGLGVVQETQYF
CDR3 DNA: TGTGCCAGTGGACTAGGGGTTGTCCAAGAGACCCAGTACTTC

V gene: TRBV2
D gene: .
J gene: TRBJ1-1
clone size: .
CDR3 protein: CASLRREGTEAFF
CDR3 DNA: TGTGCCAGCCTGAGGAGAGAAGGCACTGAAGCTTTCTTT

V gene: TRBV9
D gene: .
J gene: TRBJ2-7
clone size: .
CDR3 protein: CASSPPERSYEQYF
CDR3 DNA: TGTGCCAGCAGCCCCCCAGAACGCTCCTACGAGCAGTACTTC

V gene: TRBV15
D gene: .
J gene: TRBJ2-2
clone size: .
CDR3 protein: CATSRGSTGLNTGELFF
CDR3 DNA: TGTGCCACCAGCAGGGGATCAACAGGGTTAAACACCGGGGAGCTGTTTTTT

V gene: TRBV7-6
D gene: .
J gene: TRBJ2-7
clone size: .
CDR3 protein: CASSQDHGGYEQYF
CDR3 DNA: TGTGCCAGCAGCCAAGACCATGGAGGATACGAGCAGTACTTC

V gene: TRBV19
D gene: TRBD2
J gene: TRBJ2-5
clone size: .
CDR3 protein: CASSAASGIRQETQYF
CDR3 DNA: TGTGCCAGTAGTGCGGCTAGCGGGATAAGGCAAGAGACCCAGTACTTC

V gene: TRBV5-4
D gene: .
J gene: TRBJ1-2
clone size: .
CDR3 protein: CASSSIHSWGYTF
CDR3 DNA: TGTGCCAGCAGCTCAATTCATAGTTGGGGCTACACCTTC

V gene: TRBV7-8
D gene: .
J gene: TRBJ2-2
clone size: once
CDR3 protein: CASIAGGSTGELFF
CDR3 DNA: TGTGCCAGCATTGCCGGGGGTAGCACCGGGGAGCTGTTTTTT

V gene: TRBV28
D gene: TRBD2
J gene: TRBJ2-7
clone size: .
CDR3 protein: CASKFGGSEGYEQYF
CDR3 DNA: TGTGCCAGCAAGTTCGGCGGGAGTGAGGGCTACGAGCAGTACTTC

V gene: TRBV27
D gene: TRBD1
J gene: TRBJ2-2
clone size: .
CDR3 protein: CASSLRTGGKGGELFF
CDR3 DNA: TGTGCCAGCAGTTTGAGGACAGGGGGCAAAGGCGGGGAGCTGTTTTTT

V gene: TRBV6-5
D gene: TRBD1
J gene: TRBJ2-4
clone size: once
CDR3 protein: CASRQGAGGNIQYF
CDR3 DNA: TGTGCCAGCAGACAGGGGGCAGGGGGAAACATTCAGTACTTC

V gene: TRBV19
D gene: TRBD1
J gene: TRBJ1-1
clone size: .
CDR3 protein: CASSTGPGQGTNTEAFF
CDR3 DNA: TGTGCCAGTAGTACAGGACCGGGACAGGGGACGAACACTGAAGCTTTCTTT

V gene: TRBV28
D gene: .
J gene: TRBJ1-1
clone size: .
CDR3 protein: CASRDRSGTKAFF
CDR3 DNA: TGTGCCAGCAGGGATCGTTCCGGGACAAAAGCTTTCTTT

V gene: TRBV5-4
D gene: TRBD2
J gene: TRBJ2-1
clone size: once
CDR3 protein: CASSLDGPGGHYNEQFF
CDR3 DNA: TGTGCCAGCAGCTTGGACGGACCGGGAGGGCACTACAATGAGCAGTTCTTC

V gene: TRBV7-9
D gene: .
J gene: TRBJ1-3
clone size: .
CDR3 protein: CASSPGPGRGYTIYF
CDR3 DNA: TGTGCCAGCAGCCCCGGACCCGGCAGGGGATACACCATATATTTT

V gene: TRBV7-7
D gene: TRBD1
J gene: TRBJ2-3
clone size: once
CDR3 protein: CASSPGTGNTDTQYF
CDR3 DNA: TGTGCCAGCAGCCCAGGGACAGGGAACACAGATACGCAGTATTTT

V gene: TRBV7-9
D gene: TRBD1
J gene: TRBJ2-2
clone size: .
CDR3 protein: CASSGDREVTGELFF
CDR3 DNA: TGTGCCAGCAGCGGGGACAGGGAGGTGACCGGGGAGCTGTTTTTT

V gene: TRBV6-4
D gene: TRBD1
J gene: TRBJ1-5
clone size: .
CDR3 protein: CASTDRDFQPQHF
CDR3 DNA: TGTGCCAGCACCGACAGGGACTTTCAGCCCCAGCATTTT

V gene: TRBV7-9
D gene: TRBD1
J gene: TRBJ1-5
clone size: .
CDR3 protein: CASGDRESNQPQHF
CDR3 DNA: TGTGCCAGCGGAGACAGGGAGAGCAATCAGCCCCAGCATTTT

V gene: TRBV7-2
D gene: .
J gene: TRBJ1-1
clone size: .
CDR3 protein: CASSSKNRNTEAFF
CDR3 DNA: TGTGCCAGCAGCTCTAAAAACAGGAACACTGAAGCTTTCTTT

V gene: TRBV27
D gene: .
J gene: TRBJ1-5
clone size: .
CDR3 protein: CASSLARGVTGPRGRSNQPQHF
CDR3 DNA: TGTGCCAGCAGTTTGGCAAGAGGGGTCACGGGGCCCAGGGGTCGTAGCAATCAGCCCCAGCATTTT

V gene: TRBV18
D gene: .
J gene: TRBJ1-5
clone size: few
CDR3 protein: CASTNRNQPQHF
CDR3 DNA: TGTGCCAGCACCAACCGGAATCAGCCCCAGCATTTT

V gene: TRBV29-1
D gene: .
J gene: TRBJ2-2
clone size: .
CDR3 protein: CSVDSAGLTGELFF
CDR3 DNA: TGCAGCGTTGACAGTGCGGGCCTCACCGGGGAGCTGTTTTTT

V gene: TRBV11-2
D gene: .
J gene: TRBJ1-2
clone size: few
CDR3 protein: CASSFLLLNSGYTF
CDR3 DNA: TGTGCCAGCAGCTTCCTTCTGCTCAATAGTGGCTACACCTTC